This TCR beta chain was captured by sequencing in a study of shared clonotypes between healthy human individuals. Study context: In total, the donors were two women and a few men aged 18 to 49.

Study results and limitations: Enrolling few donors narrowed the genetic and exposure-history diversity that was represented. In the sorted subsets, rarefaction showed sequencing was incomplete despite large depth.

About this clone itself: Antigen unknown. This specimen includes other DNA sequences encoding the same CDR3.

Sorted-subset replicate PCRs used approximately 200 ng of genomic DNA. This amount corresponded to 33,000 or so T cell genomes. The data were produced by immunoSEQ multiplex PCR, yet TCRdb's version contains in-frame clones alone and is incomplete. The top ten hold around 0.14% of the sample, which has a few million clones, over 85% seen once. The clonotype was recovered from a man between 18 and 35 years old in good health. Sequenced material: naive CD4+ T cells sorted from blood. Subset defined: CD45RA+ positively selected.

The CDR3 nucleotides are TGCGCCAGCAGCTTGGTTACGGGGGTGAACACTGAAGCTTTCTTT. Amino acids: CASSLVTGVNTEAFF. The rearrangement joins TRBV5-1 to TRBJ1-1; possibly TRBD1 for D (5 bases). The CDR3 length is 15 residues. V lost 0 bases and J 0 bases, leaving 9 bases between the germline ends. The germline V gene has CDR1 SGHRS and CDR2 YFSETQ.